What follows are 2 T cell receptor beta chains derived from one specimen sequenced in a study of blood T cell repertoires in COVID-19. TCRdb's table, derived via immunoSEQ multiplex PCR, lists solely in-frame clones and lacks some. Among hundreds of thousands of clones, over 75% were seen once, and the ten largest hold around 1.1%. Material: PBMCs or T cells enriched from blood (not recorded which). These receptor sequences come from a man under 40 who had recovered from COVID-19.

The chain joins TRBV27 to TRBJ2-3; 7 bases line up with TRBD2. CDR3 size: 17 residues. V was clipped by 9 bases and J by 3 bases; unmatched bases: 18. Germline CDR1 and CDR2: MNHEY and SMNVEV (reference sequence). The CDR3 sequence is CASRPGGGSLGTDTQYF. The CDR3 nucleotides are TGTGCCAGTCGCCCGGGGGGTGGGTCCCTGGGGACAGATACGCAGTATTTT.

This chain joins TRBV18 and TRBJ2-5; tentative D call: TRBD2 (6 bases). V was trimmed by 6 bases and J by 5 bases, leaving 13 bases between them. This CDR3 contains 13 residues. Germline CDR1 and CDR2: KGHSH and LQKENI. DNA of the CDR3: TGTGCCAGCTCCCCCAGGGCGGGGGAGACCCAGTACTTC. It is translated as CASSPRAGETQYF.